Sequencing of this T cell receptor (beta chain) was carried out in a study of blood T cell repertoires in COVID-19. Study summary: PBMCs, B-cell-depleted T cells, or T cells were the source of the cDNA or gDNA that made up the material.

V gave up 5 bases and J gave up 5 bases; unmatched junction bases: 9. CDR3 length: 15 residues. Germline V CDR1 and CDR2: LNHDA, SQIVND (reference sequence). TCRdb's table, derived via immunoSEQ multiplex PCR, lists solely in-frame clones and lacks some. The sample lists about 200,000 clones; 70% to 85% were seen once. This TCR was sampled from a man aged 50 to 59 who had recovered from COVID-19. The chain couples TRBV19 to TRBJ2-4; 7 bases are a match to TRBD2. The material sequenced was peripheral blood. This chain's CDR3 is CASSPTGGSENIQYF. Here the CDR3 DNA reads TGTGCCAGTAGTCCCACGGGGGGTTCGGAAAACATTCAGTACTTC.